The 4 T cell receptor beta chains below all came from one sample that was sequenced in a study of blood T cell repertoires in COVID-19. The table came from immunoSEQ multiplex PCR; TCRdb's copy has only in-frame clones and leaves some out. The sample contains 90,000 to 100,000 clones, about 80% of which appear only once. Sequencing was performed on peripheral blood. The receptors shown here come from a man between 65 and 85 years old with acute or convalescent COVID-19.

This clone was found a few times. V is TRBV7-2 and J is TRBJ2-7; 13 nucleotides align to TRBD2. Germline loops: CDR1 SGHTA, CDR2 FQGNSA. The CDR3 is made up of 15 amino acids. V lost 5 bases and J lost 7; bases outside the gene matches: 8. This CDR3 reads CASSHGLAGVQEQYF. The CDR3 DNA reads TGTGCCAGCAGCCATGGACTAGCGGGAGTTCAGGAGCAGTACTTC. The variable domain in full, with the rest retrieved from reference TRBV7-2 and TRBJ2-7, is GAGVSQSPSNKVTEKGKDVELRCDPISGHTALYWYRQSLGQGLEFLIYFQGNSAPDKSGLPSDRFSAERTGGSVSTLTIQRTQQEDSAVYLCASSHGLAGVQEQYFGPGTRLTVT.

The rearrangement links TRBV27 to TRBJ1-6; the match to TRBD1 covers 12 bases. J was trimmed by 6 bases and V by 5 bases; bases with no gene match: 11. Germline V gene data show CDR1 as MNHEY and CDR2 as SMNVEV (reference sequence). This CDR3 has 18 amino acids. The CDR3 nucleotides read TGTGCCAGCAGTCGTGGGACAGGGGGCGGGGGTGGTAATTCACCCCTCCACTTT. The encoded protein is CASSRGTGGGGGNSPLHF.

The chain's CDR3 is CASSQGREVGTGELFF. In DNA, the CDR3 is TGCGCCAGCAGCCAAGGGCGGGAGGTGGGGACCGGGGAGCTGTTTTTT. The chain is built from TRBV4-1 and TRBJ2-2; 8 bases align to TRBD2. Germline trimming cut 1 base from V and 5 bases from J; bases unmatched to any gene: 6. Germline CDR1 MGHRA, CDR2 YSYEKL. The CDR3 contains 16 residues.

In this sample, this clone turned up a few times. The rearrangement uses TRBV13 and TRBJ1-5; TRBD1 aligns across 8 bases. The length of the CDR3 is 17 residues. Looked up from germline, CDR1 is PRHDT and CDR2 is FYEKMQ (reference sequence). Trimming took 5 bases from V and 6 from J; bases not matched to a gene: 15. The CDR3 sequence: CASSRRDRQSGGQPQHF. The CDR3 bases are TGTGCCAGCAGCCGTCGGGACAGGCAAAGTGGTGGTCAGCCCCAGCATTTT. Combining the CDR3 with reference TRBV13 and TRBJ1-5 gives the whole variable domain AAGVIQSPRHLIKEKRETATLKCYPIPRHDTVYWYQQGPGQDPQFLISFYEKMQSDKGSIPDRFSAQQFSDYHSELNMSSLELGDSALYFCASSRRDRQSGGQPQHFGDGTRLSIL.